The rows below give T cell receptor beta chains drawn from one sample of a study of T cell responses to AZD1222 COVID-19 vaccine. This table comes from immunoSEQ multiplex PCR, and its TCRdb copy is limited to in-frame clones, with some not included. The sample contains approximately 67,000 clones, under 90% of which appear only once. The sequences come from peripheral blood, collected 28 days after the second AZD1222 dose. The receptors derive from an adult who received the AZD1222 COVID-19 vaccine. The CDR3 runs from the conserved cysteine through the conserved F or W. The order of the fields is V gene, J gene, clone size, D gene, CDR3 protein, CDR3 DNA. The D gene is left open where the match is weak. Not every row has a clone size; where given, it reads once, few, many or a size class.

TRBV7-9	TRBJ2-7	NA	NA	CASSPEDRIYEQYF	TGTGCCAGCAGCCCGGAGGACAGAATCTACGAGCAGTACTTC
TRBV9	TRBJ2-5	NA	NA	CASSASIRAGAETQYF	TGTGCCAGCAGCGCCTCTATAAGGGCGGGGGCTGAGACCCAGTACTTC
TRBV11-2	TRBJ2-7	NA	NA	CASSSLEGVTYEQYF	TGTGCCAGCAGCTCCCTGGAGGGGGTCACCTACGAGCAGTACTTC
TRBV4-2	TRBJ1-5	NA	NA	CASSQDRAAFYQPQHF	TGTGCCAGCAGCCAAGATAGGGCAGCGTTCTATCAGCCCCAGCATTTT
TRBV3-1/TRBV3-2	TRBJ2-7	few	NA	CASSPGHEQYF	TGTGCCAGCAGCCCTGGCCACGAGCAGTACTTC
TRBV6-2/TRBV6-3	TRBJ2-7	once	NA	CASSQQGGSSYEQYF	TGTGCCAGCAGTCAACAAGGGGGGAGCTCCTACGAGCAGTACTTC
TRBV12-3/TRBV12-4	TRBJ1-5	NA	NA	CASSPDNQPQHF	TGTGCCAGCAGCCCCGACAATCAGCCCCAGCATTTT
TRBV4-3	TRBJ2-7	NA	NA	CASSLGGSWEQYF	TGCGCCAGCAGCCTTGGGGGGTCTTGGGAGCAGTACTTC
TRBV27	TRBJ1-6	NA	NA	CASSRDRSSYNSPLHF	TGTGCCAGCAGTCGTGACAGGAGCTCCTATAATTCACCCCTCCACTTT
TRBV7-2	TRBJ2-7	NA	NA	CASSLVGAGTYEQYF	TGTGCCAGCAGCTTAGTGGGGGCCGGCACCTACGAGCAGTACTTC
TRBV19	TRBJ2-3	NA	NA	CASSIRGGGTDTQYF	TGTGCCAGTAGTATCCGTGGGGGAGGCACAGATACGCAGTATTTT
TRBV23-1	TRBJ1-4	once	TRBD1	CASSSLRGERLINEKLFF	TGCGCCAGCAGTTCCCTCAGGGGGGAAAGGCTTATTAATGAAAAACTGTTTTTT
TRBV10-1	TRBJ2-2	NA	TRBD1	CASSKPGQVTGELFF	TGCGCCAGCTCTAAGCCGGGACAGGTCACCGGGGAGCTGTTTTTT
TRBV4-2	TRBJ1-2	once	TRBD1	CASSQAGQGRYNYGYTF	TGTGCCAGCAGCCAAGCCGGACAGGGCCGTTATAACTATGGCTACACCTTC
TRBV7-2	TRBJ2-7	NA	NA	CASSKTTPPYEQYF	TGTGCCAGCAGCAAGACTACGCCCCCTTACGAGCAGTACTTC
TRBV18	TRBJ1-3	NA	NA	CASSPTGTGNTIYF	TGTGCCAGCTCACCGACCGGGACAGGAAACACCATATATTTT
TRBV7-9	TRBJ1-3	NA	NA	CASSPGRRGNTIYF	TGTGCCAGCAGCCCCGGTAGGAGGGGAAACACCATATATTTT
TRBV7-2	TRBJ1-1	NA	NA	CASSLEGMRIDTEAFF	TGTGCCAGCAGCTTAGAAGGGATGAGAATTGACACTGAAGCTTTCTTT